A selection of T cell receptor beta chains follows, all from one sample in a study of shared clonotypes between healthy human individuals. Libraries were prepared by immunoSEQ multiplex PCR; TCRdb keeps only in-frame clonotypes and omits some of them. Of around 2,000,000 clones listed, about 93% are singletons. Source material: naive CD8+ T cells from PBMCs. The receptor set was obtained from a man aged 18 to 30 in good health. Some clones in this sample may be carry-over from other donors' samples. CDR3s leave out the opening cysteine and the closing phenylalanine or tryptophan. A D gene is named only where the DNA matches it firmly. Some rows mark clone size as missing; the rest say once, few, many or name a class of expanded clone.

length,D,V,J,size,CDR3
13,.,TRBV6-5,TRBJ2-5,.,ASSYRRQGQETQY
14,TRBD2,TRBV19,TRBJ2-2,.,ASSRPGGPSTGELF
12,TRBD1,TRBV10-3,TRBJ2-5,.,AIRGTGAQETQY
13,TRBD2,TRBV27,TRBJ2-1,.,ASSPGTSGHNEQF
13,.,TRBV6-5,TRBJ2-7,once,ASSYSGTSSYEQY
14,.,TRBV19,TRBJ2-5,.,ASSIGEGFPGETQY
9,.,TRBV28,TRBJ1-2,once,ASGGNYGYT
13,.,TRBV7-2,TRBJ1-2,.,ASSSSDRANYGYT
16,TRBD2,TRBV4-2,TRBJ2-1,.,ASSQARGSGNLGNEQF
15,TRBD1,TRBV15,TRBJ2-6,.,ATSREDRGSGANVLT
11,.,TRBV11-3,TRBJ2-7,.,ASSLSRLREQY
14,TRBD1,TRBV27,TRBJ2-1,.,ASSPSTGEAINEQF
16,TRBD2,TRBV4-2,TRBJ2-1,few,ASSPTSGRVLSYNEQF
17,TRBD2,TRBV19,TRBJ2-2,.,ASSLKLTSGRHNTGELF